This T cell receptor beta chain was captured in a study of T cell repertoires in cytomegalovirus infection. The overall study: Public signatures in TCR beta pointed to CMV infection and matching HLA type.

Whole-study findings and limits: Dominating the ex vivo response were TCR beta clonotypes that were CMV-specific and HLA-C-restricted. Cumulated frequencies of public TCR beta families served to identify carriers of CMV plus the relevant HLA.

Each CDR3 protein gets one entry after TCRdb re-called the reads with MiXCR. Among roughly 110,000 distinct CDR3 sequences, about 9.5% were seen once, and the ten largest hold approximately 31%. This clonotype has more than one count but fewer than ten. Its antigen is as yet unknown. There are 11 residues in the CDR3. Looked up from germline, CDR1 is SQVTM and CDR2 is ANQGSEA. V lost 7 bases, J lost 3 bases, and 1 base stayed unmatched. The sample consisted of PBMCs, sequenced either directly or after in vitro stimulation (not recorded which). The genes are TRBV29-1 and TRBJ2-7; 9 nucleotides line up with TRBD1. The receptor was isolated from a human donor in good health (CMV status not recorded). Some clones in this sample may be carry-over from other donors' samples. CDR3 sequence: CSAGQGYEQYF. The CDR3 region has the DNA TGCAGCGCGGGACAGGGCTACGAGCAGTACTTC.